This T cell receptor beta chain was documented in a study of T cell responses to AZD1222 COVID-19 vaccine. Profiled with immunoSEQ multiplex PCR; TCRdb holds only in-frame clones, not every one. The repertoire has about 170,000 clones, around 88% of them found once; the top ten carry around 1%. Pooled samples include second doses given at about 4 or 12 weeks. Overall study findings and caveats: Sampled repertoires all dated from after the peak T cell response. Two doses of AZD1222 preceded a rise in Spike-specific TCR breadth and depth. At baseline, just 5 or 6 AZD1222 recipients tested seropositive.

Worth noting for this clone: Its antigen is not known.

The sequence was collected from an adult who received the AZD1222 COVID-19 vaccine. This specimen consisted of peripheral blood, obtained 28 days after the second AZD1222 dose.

As DNA, the CDR3 is TGTGCCAGCAGCTTAGGGGACAGGTTCAGAGAGCCCCAGCATTTT. Translation gives CASSLGDRFREPQHF. V usage is TRBV7-9 and J usage is TRBJ1-5; 8 nucleotides align to TRBD1. The CDR3 is 15 amino acids. Germline V gene lookup returns CDR1 SEHNR and CDR2 FQNEAQ (reference sequence). Trimming cost V 1 base and J 8 bases; bases outside gene matches: 7.